The text below deals with one TCR beta chain. This receptor's antigen is unknown. Base qualities were left out, and no much larger clone turns up one base away. Using the deep immunoSEQ assay, TCR CDR3 regions were amplified from genomic DNA by multiplex PCR. For each cell subset, the extracted genomic DNA was distributed evenly across all wells of several immunoSEQ 96-well plates, and each plate served as one replicate. For sorted subsets, about 200 ng genomic DNA, equal to some 30,000 T cell genomes, was loaded into each replicate PCR. Purified libraries were measured with a Qubit 3.0 fluorometer, size-checked on a Bioanalyzer 2100, and measured again with the KAPA Library Quantification kit. Every immunoSEQ 96-well plate was sequenced on a separate single-read 150-cycle Illumina NextSeq 550 flow cell. Regarding the original processing steps: Because the immunoSEQ output included only junctional sequences and no quality scores, the filtering could not be the same as the filtering used for full-length reads. To assign V/J genes and CDR3, sequences were annotated using PyIR, a Python wrapper for IgBLAST v1.9, with IMGT germline references. Reads were filtered out if the reads had weak V/J assignments (E-value above 1e-6), no CDR3, stop codons, out-of-frame junctions, or ambiguous translated residues. V3J clonotypes were defined as sequences sharing an identical inferred V gene, J gene, and CDR3 amino acid sequence. Percentage overlap between repertoires was computed as shared unique clonotypes divided by the size of the smaller repertoire. Three approaches were used to assess repertoire richness: RTK rarefaction, the Chao1 estimator, and Recon v2.1 estimates of unobserved clonotypes. For all TCRbeta clonotypes obtained by the gDNA method from a handful of donors, generation probabilities were computed with OLGA. TCRdb re-hosts the immuneACCESS table, in-frame sequences only. Its copies lack some clones; in the studies checked, an unresolved V gene accounts for under half of them, and the cause for the rest is not known. The DNA was the basis for D and trimming; V, J and clone size are from that table. This sample gives 2,500,000 or so clones in total; approximately 94% of them show up just once. The ten largest account for around 0.15% of the sample.

The sample originates from a study of shared clonotypes between healthy human individuals (dated by TCRdb to 2019 to 2021). Study-wide context: A few men and a couple of women, aged 18 to 49 years, made up the cohort. For each donor, three plates each were used for CD4 naive and CD4 memory, two plates were used for CD8 naive, and one plate was used for CD8 memory. Blood TCR repertoires of a handful of healthy adults were deeply sequenced to estimate repertoire size and the extent of clonotype sharing between individuals. To increase sequencing depth and limit assay-specific biases, different laboratories used diverse techniques to prepare libraries and sequence TCR repertoires. Between about 0.85 and 8.9 billion PBMCs per donor were obtained by leukapheresis.

Study-level results and caveats: When a few donors were compared, the shared fraction of clonotypes was roughly 4.8% for naive CD4, around 4% for naive CD8, 2% to 2.5% for memory CD4, and 0.4% for memory CD8. Only blood was sampled, and tissue TCR repertoires likely differ from those in blood. Pairwise subsampling indicated that sequencing depth was expected to affect the degree of clonotype sharing among donors. Clonotypes shared by all four sorted-subset donors showed higher generation probabilities than non-shared clonotypes. The genetic and exposure-history diversity represented was limited by the small number of donors. Even with the large sequencing depth, rarefaction of the sorted-subset datasets indicated that sequencing was incomplete. Naive subsets generally had larger estimated clonotype richness than memory subsets.

Reading the germline V gene gives CDR1 MGHDK and CDR2 SYGVNS. The CDR3 goes from the cysteine to the phenylalanine over 13 residues. The retained sequence is limited to the CDR3, 39 bases, with the frame set at the first base. V was cut back by 2 bases and J by 12 bases, leaving a gap of 16 bases between them. The donors were healthy, HIV-negative adults with no recently reported acute infections or vaccinations. All donors were Caucasian adults living in Nashville, Tennessee, USA. Magnetic negative selection was used to enrich CD4+ T cells, after which naive cells were positively selected on CD45RA and the negative fraction became the memory subset. Blood was collected by leukapheresis, and PBMCs were isolated by Ficoll-Histopaque density gradient centrifugation and then cryopreserved in liquid nitrogen vapor phase. Analytical flow cytometry was used to check the purity and quantity of each magnetically sorted T cell population. Genomic DNA was isolated from each sorted fraction and quantified by UV absorbance on a Nanodrop 2000c.

The sequence is built from TRBV25-1 and TRBJ1-1; the D gene is possibly TRBD1, with 6 bases matching. The specimen was naive CD4+ T cells sorted from blood. In light of the paper, this sample's cell subset or site label describes: CD45RA+ positively selected. The source of this sequence is a man aged 18 to 30 in good health. The CDR3 reads as follows: CASSEGDIPLPFF. The sequenced DNA is TGTGCCAGCAGTGAAGGGGACATACCTCTTCCTTTCTTT.